This TCR beta chain was recovered during a study of blood T cell repertoires in COVID-19. On the study more broadly: Sites across the United States, Italy and Spain contributed samples from acute and convalescent COVID-19. PBMCs, B-cell-depleted T cells, or T cells provided the cDNA or gDNA that made up the material.

Per the authors' pipeline: How many nucleated cells were present was estimated from reference gene primer amplification. Assay used: immunoSEQ multiplex PCR; TCRdb lists only in-frame clones, some missing. The V and J calls and clone size come from that table; D and trimming were worked out from the DNA. The data contain roughly 160,000 clones, about 85% of them seen just once; the ten biggest clones take up 1% to 1.2%. The TCR sequence derives from a man in his forties with acute or convalescent COVID-19. Sequenced material: peripheral blood.

The CDR3 here is CASSPRQGVGTEAFF. The CDR3 DNA reads TGTGCCAGCAGTCCACGACAGGGGGTAGGGACTGAAGCTTTCTTT. The chain is built from TRBV27 and TRBJ1-1; TRBD1 matches at 9 bases. Per the germline V gene, CDR1 is MNHEY and CDR2 is SMNVEV (reference sequence). The CDR3 sequence is 15 residues long. The V segment lost 5 bases and the J segment 5 bases; nucleotides outside the gene matches: 9.